This T cell receptor beta chain is drawn from a study of shared clonotypes between healthy human individuals. Produced via immunoSEQ multiplex PCR; TCRdb's table is partial and in-frame only. The sample has roughly 1 million clones, roughly 75% seen once. This clone was picked up a small number of times. The germline V gene encodes CDR1 MNHEY and CDR2 SMNVEV (reference sequence). The CDR3 has 14 residues. The V and J ends lost 4 bases and 6 bases respectively, with 10 bases between them. The chain is built from TRBV27 and TRBJ1-6; tentative D call: TRBD1 (5 bases). Source material: memory CD4+ T cells sorted from blood. The subset: CD45RA-negative fraction. This clonotype was obtained from a man between 18 and 29 years old in good health. The DNA for the CDR3 is TGTGCCAGCAGTTACGGGACCGGTAATTCACCCCTCCACTTT. It codes for CASSYGTGNSPLHF.